This TCR beta chain was sequenced during a study of regulatory T cells in long-lasting Graves disease. Ten or more counts support this clonotype. Building the TCR beta libraries relied on iRepertoire HTBI primers, and CDR3 regions underwent Arm-PCR. TCRdb reprocessed the multiplex PCR reads with MiXCR, giving one entry per CDR3 protein. The data contain some 560,000 distinct CDR3 sequences, 16% of them singletons. The time point was: newly diagnosed GD, antithyroid drugs for less than 3 months. Preparation of the TCR library used RNA extracted from PBMCs. Germline V gene data show CDR1 as SGHTA and CDR2 as FQGTGA. V lost 6 bases and J lost 5; bases outside the gene matches: 3. The length of the CDR3 is 12 residues. These data also featured in a second study, about T cells in Graves' hyperthyroidism and ophthalmopathy. That source adds: Researchers ran a first-round RT-PCR on the TCR CDR3 using the HTBI primer set. A median around 6 months before onset, the model predicted ophthalmopathy.

The sequencing here drew on peripheral blood mononuclear cells (PBMCs), taken at new diagnosis, from a patient treated with antithyroid drugs. The receptor was isolated from a woman aged 40 to 65 with Graves disease. The chain uses TRBV7-3 and TRBJ2-5; TRBD1 matches at 7 bases. The CDR3 coding sequence is TGTGCCAGCAGTTTCAGGGGGGAGACCCAGTACTTC. Translated: CASSFRGETQYF.